The 2 T cell receptor beta chains below were found in one sample sequenced in a study of blood T cell repertoires in COVID-19. The protocol was immunoSEQ multiplex PCR, while the TCRdb copy is restricted to in-frame clones and leaves out a portion. This table has around 47,000 clones, about four fifths appearing once. Sequencing used peripheral blood. The receptors were sampled from a man aged 65 to 79 with active COVID-19.

This chain uses TRBV5-1 with TRBJ1-5; D gene ambiguous. Trimming shortened V by 4 bases and J by 5 bases, and 10 bases separated the two germline ends. Germline V CDR1 and CDR2: SGHRS, YFSETQ. The CDR3 covers 13 residues. In DNA form, the CDR3 reads TGCGCCAGCAGCCGAGGCGCGGATCAGCCCCAGCATTTT. As protein: CASSRGADQPQHF.

V gene TRBV6-4 combines with J gene TRBJ2-2; perhaps TRBD1 as D (8 bases). Germline V gene data show CDR1 as MRHNA and CDR2 as SNTAGT. The CDR3 sequence is 17 residues long. V dropped 0 bases and J dropped 3 bases, with 14 bases sitting between them. For the CDR3, the DNA is TGTGCCAGCAGTGACTCGCGACAGGGGAGGGACACCGGGGAGCTGTTTTTT. Encoded protein: CASSDSRQGRDTGELFF.